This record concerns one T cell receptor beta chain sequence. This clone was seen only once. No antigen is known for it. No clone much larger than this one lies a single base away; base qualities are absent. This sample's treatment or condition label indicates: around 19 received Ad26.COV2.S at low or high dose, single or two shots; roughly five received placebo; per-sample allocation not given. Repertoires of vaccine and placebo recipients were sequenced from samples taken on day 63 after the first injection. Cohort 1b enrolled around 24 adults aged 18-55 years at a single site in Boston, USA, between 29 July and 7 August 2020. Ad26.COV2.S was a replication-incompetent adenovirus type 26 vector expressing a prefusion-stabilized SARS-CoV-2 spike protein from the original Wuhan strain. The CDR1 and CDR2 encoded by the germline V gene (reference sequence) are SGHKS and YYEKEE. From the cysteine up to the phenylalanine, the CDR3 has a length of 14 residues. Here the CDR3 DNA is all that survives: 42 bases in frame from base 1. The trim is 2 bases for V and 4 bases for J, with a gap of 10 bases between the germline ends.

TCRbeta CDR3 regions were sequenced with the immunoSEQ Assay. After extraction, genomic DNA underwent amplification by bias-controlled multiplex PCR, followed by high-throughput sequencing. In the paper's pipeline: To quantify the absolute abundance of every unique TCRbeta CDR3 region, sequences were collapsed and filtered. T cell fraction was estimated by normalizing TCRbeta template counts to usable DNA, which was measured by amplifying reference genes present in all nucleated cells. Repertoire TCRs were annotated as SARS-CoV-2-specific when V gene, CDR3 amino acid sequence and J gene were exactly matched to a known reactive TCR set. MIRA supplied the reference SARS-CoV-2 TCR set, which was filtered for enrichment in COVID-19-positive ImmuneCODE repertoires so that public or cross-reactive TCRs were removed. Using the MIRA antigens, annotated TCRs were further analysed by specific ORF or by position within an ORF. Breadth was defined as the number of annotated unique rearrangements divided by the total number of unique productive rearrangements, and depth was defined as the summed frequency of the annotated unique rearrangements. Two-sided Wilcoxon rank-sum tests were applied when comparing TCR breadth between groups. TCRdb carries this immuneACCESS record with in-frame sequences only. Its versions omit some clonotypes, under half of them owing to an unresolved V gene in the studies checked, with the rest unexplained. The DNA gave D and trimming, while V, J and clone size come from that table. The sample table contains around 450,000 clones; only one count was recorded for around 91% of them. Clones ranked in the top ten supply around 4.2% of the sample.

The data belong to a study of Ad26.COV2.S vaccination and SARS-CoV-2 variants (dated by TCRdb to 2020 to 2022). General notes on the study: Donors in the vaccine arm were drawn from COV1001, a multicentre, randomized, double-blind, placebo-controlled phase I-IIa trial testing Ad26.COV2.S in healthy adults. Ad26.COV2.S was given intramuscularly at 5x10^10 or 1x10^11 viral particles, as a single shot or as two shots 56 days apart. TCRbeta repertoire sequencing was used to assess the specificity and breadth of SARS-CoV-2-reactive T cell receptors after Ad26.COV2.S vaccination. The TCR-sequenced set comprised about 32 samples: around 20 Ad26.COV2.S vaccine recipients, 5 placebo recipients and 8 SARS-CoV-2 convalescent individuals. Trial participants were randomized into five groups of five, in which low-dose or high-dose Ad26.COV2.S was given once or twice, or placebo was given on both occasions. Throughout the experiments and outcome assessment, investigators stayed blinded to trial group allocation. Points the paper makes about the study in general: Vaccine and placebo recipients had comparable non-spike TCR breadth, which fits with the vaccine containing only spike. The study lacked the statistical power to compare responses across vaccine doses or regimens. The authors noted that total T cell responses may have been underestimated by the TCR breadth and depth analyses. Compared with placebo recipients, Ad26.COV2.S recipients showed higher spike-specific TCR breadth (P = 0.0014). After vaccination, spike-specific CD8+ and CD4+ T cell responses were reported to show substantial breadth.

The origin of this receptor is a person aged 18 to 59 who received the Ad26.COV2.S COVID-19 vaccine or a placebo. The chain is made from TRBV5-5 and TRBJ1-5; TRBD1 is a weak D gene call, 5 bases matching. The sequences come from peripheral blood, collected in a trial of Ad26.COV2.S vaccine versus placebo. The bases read TGTGCCAGCAGCTTAAGGGACTGGAATCAGCCCCAGCATTTT. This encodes CASSLRDWNQPQHF. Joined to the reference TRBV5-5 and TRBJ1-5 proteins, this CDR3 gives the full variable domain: DAGVTQSPTHLIKTRGQQVTLRCSPISGHKSVSWYQQVLGQGPQFIFQYYEKEERGRGNFPDRFSARQFPNYSSELNVNALLLGDSALYLCASSLRDWNQPQHFGDGTRLSIL.